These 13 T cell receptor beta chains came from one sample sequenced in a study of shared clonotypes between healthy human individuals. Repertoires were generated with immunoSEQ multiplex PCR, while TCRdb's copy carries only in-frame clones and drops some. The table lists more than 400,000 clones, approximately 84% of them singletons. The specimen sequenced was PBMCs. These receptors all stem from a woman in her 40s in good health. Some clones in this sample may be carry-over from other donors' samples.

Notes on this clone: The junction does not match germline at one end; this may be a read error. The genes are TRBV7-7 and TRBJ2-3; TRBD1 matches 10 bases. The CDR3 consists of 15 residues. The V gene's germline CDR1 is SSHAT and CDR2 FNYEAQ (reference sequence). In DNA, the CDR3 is TGTGCTAGCAGCTTAGGGACAGGGGCCCAAGATACGCAGTATTTT. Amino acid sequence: CASSLGTGAQDTQYF. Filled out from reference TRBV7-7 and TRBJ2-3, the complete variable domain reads GAGVSQSPRYKVTKRGQDVTLRCDPISSHATLYWYQQALGQGPEFLTYFNYEAQPDKSGLPSDRFSAERPEGSISTLTIQRTEQRDSAMYRCASSLGTGAQDTQYFGPGTRLTVL.

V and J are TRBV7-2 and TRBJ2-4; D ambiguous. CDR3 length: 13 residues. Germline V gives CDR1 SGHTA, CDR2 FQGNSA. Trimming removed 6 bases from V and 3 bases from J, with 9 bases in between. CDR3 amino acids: CASSGELKNIQYF. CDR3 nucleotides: TGTGCCAGCAGTGGAGAGCTCAAAAACATTCAGTACTTC.

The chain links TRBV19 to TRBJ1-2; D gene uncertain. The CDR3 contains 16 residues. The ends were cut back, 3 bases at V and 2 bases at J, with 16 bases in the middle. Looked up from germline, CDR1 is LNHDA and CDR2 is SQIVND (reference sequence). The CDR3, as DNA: TGTGCCAGTAGTATCCGGAAGAATGGGCAAAACTATGGCTACACCTTC. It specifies CASSIRKNGQNYGYTF. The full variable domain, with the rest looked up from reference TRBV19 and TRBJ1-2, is DGGITQSPKYLFRKEGQNVTLSCEQNLNHDAMYWYRQDPGQGLRLIYYSQIVNDFQKGDIAEGYSVSREKKESFPLTVTSAQKNPTAFYLCASSIRKNGQNYGYTFGSGTRLTVV.

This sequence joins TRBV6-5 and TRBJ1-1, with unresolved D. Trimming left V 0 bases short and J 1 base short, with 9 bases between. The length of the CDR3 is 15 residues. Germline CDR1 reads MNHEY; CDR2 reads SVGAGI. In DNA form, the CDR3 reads TGTGCCAGCAGTTACTCGTTTAGACAGAACACTGAAGCTTTCTTT. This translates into CASSYSFRQNTEAFF.

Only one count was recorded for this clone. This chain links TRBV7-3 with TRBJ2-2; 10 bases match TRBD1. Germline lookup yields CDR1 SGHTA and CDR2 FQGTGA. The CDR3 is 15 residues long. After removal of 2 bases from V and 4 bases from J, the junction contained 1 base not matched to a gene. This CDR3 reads CASSLRDRGTGELFF. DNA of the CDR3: TGTGCCAGCAGCTTACGGGACAGGGGCACCGGGGAGCTGTTTTTT.

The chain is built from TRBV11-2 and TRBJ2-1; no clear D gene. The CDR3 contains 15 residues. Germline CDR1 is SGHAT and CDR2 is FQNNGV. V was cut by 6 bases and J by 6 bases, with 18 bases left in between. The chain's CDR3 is CASRPPGSMINEQFF. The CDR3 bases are TGTGCCAGCAGGCCCCCAGGTTCGATGATCAATGAGCAGTTCTTC. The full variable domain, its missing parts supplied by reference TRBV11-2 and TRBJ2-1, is EAGVAQSPRYKIIEKRQSVAFWCNPISGHATLYWYQQILGQGPKLLIQFQNNGVVDDSQLPKDRFSAERLKGVDSTLKIQPAKLEDSAVYLCASRPPGSMINEQFFGPGTRLTVL.

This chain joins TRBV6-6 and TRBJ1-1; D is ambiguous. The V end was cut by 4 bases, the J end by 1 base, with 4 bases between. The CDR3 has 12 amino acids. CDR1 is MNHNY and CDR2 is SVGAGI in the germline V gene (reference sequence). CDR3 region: CASSSQNTEAFF. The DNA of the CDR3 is TGTGCCAGCAGTTCCCAGAACACTGAAGCTTTCTTT.

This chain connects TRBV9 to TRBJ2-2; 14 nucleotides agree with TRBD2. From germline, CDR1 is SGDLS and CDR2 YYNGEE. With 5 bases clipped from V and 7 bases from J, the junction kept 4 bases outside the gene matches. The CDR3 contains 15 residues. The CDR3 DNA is TGTGCCAGCAGGGGACTAGCGGGAGTGGACGGGGAGCTGTTTTTT. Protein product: CASRGLAGVDGELFF. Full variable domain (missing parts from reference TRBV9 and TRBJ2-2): DSGVTQTPKHLITATGQRVTLRCSPRSGDLSVYWYQQSLDQGLQFLIQYYNGEERAKGNILERFSAQQFPDLHSELNLSSLELGDSALYFCASRGLAGVDGELFFGEGSRLTVL.

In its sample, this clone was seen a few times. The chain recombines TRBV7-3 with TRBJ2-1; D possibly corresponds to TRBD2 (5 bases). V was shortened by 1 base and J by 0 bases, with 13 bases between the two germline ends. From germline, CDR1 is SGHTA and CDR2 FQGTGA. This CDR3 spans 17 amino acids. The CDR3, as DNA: TGTGCCAGCAGCTTAAAGTACGACGGGAACTCCTACAATGAGCAGTTCTTC. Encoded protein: CASSLKYDGNSYNEQFF.

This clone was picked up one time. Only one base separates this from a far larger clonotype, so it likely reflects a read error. CDR3 sequence (DNA): TGTGCCAGCAGCCCGTGGACATGGATTGCGGACACTGAAGCTTTCTTT. Its translation is CASSPWTWIADTEAFF. J is TRBJ1-1 and V is TRBV4-2; maybe TRBD1 (5 bases). The CDR3 sequence is 16 residues long. The V and J ends lost 4 bases and 3 bases respectively, with 18 bases between them. The germline CDR1 and CDR2 sequences are LGHNA and YNFKEQ.

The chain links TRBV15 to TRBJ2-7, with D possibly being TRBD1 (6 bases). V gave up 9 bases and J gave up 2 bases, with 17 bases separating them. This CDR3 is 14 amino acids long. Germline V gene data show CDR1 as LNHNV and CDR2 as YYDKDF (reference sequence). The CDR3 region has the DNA TGTGCCACTCAGATCGGACAGACGACCTACGAGCAGTACTTC. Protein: CATQIGQTTYEQYF.

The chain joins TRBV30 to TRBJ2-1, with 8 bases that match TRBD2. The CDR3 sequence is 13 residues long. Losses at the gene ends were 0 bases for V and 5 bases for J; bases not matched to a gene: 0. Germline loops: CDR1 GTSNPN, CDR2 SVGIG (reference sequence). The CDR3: CAWSVGLDNEQFF. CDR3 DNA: TGTGCCTGGAGTGTGGGACTAGACAATGAGCAGTTCTTC.

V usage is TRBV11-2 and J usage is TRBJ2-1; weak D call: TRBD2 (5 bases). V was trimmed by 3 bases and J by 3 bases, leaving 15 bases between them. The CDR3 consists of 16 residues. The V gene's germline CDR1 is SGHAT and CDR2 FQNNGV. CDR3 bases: TGTGCCAGCAGCTTCCTTAGCGTGAGATTCTACAATGAGCAGTTCTTC. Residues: CASSFLSVRFYNEQFF.